These 9 T cell receptor beta chains share one sample of origin, sequenced in a study of blood T cell repertoires in COVID-19. Assay used: immunoSEQ multiplex PCR; TCRdb lists only in-frame clones, some missing. The table has a few hundred thousand clones, about 87% seen once. Source material: PBMCs or T cells enriched from blood (not recorded which). The receptors stem from a man aged 35 to 55 in a cohort exposed to, infected with or recovered from COVID-19 (not recorded which).

The J gene is TRBJ1-4, the V gene TRBV5-1; D is perhaps TRBD1 (5 bases). The CDR3 covers 15 residues. Per germline, CDR1 SGHRS and CDR2 YFSETQ. Trimming removed 0 bases from V and 6 bases from J, with 12 bases in between. The CDR3 reads CASSLAGTFDEKLFF. The CDR3 DNA is TGCGCCAGCAGCTTGGCCGGGACTTTCGATGAAAAACTGTTTTTT.

The genes are TRBV5-1 and TRBJ2-5; 10 bases are shared with TRBD1. Germline values: CDR1 SGHRS, CDR2 YFSETQ. The V gene end was trimmed by 0 bases and the J gene end by 2 bases; junction bases not matched to a gene: 4. This CDR3 region has 16 residues. CDR3 region: CASSLGDRGGQETQYF. The CDR3 DNA follows: TGCGCCAGCAGCTTGGGGGACAGGGGAGGACAAGAGACCCAGTACTTC.

The chain combines TRBV19 with TRBJ2-7, with no clear D. The CDR3 spans 15 residues. The germline CDR1 and CDR2 sequences are LNHDA and SQIVND (reference sequence). With 3 bases removed from V and 2 bases from J, the gap between germline ends came to 14 bases. The CDR3 DNA sequence: TGTGCCAGTAGTATCGACGAGACTCCTCCCTACGAGCAGTACTTC. It is translated as CASSIDETPPYEQYF.

The chain employs TRBV7-8 and TRBJ1-2; D gene ambiguous. The CDR3 sequence is 14 residues long. With 1 base removed from V and 0 bases from J, the gap between germline ends came to 6 bases. Germline loops: CDR1 SGHVS, CDR2 FQNEAQ. CDR3 DNA: TGTGCCAGCAGCTTAGACAGAACTAACTATGGCTACACCTTC. It translates to CASSLDRTNYGYTF.

The rearrangement uses TRBV10-2 and TRBJ2-3; TRBD1 might be the D (5 bases). Germline CDR1 and CDR2: WSHSY and SAAADI. The CDR3 consists of 14 residues. Trimming cost V 2 bases and J 2 bases, with 8 bases left between them. The CDR3 is CASSEQGYTDTQYF. DNA for the CDR3: TGCGCCAGCAGTGAGCAGGGATACACAGATACGCAGTATTTT.

The gene calls are TRBV27 and TRBJ2-7, with D possibly matching TRBD2 (6 bases). CDR1 MNHEY and CDR2 SMNVEV come from the germline V gene (reference sequence). This CDR3 comprises 15 residues. V shed 7 bases and J shed 2 bases, with 18 bases lying between them. The DNA for the CDR3 is TGTGCCAGCATAGATTGGGGGGTCGGGACCTACGAGCAGTACTTC. Protein product: CASIDWGVGTYEQYF.

The chain has TRBV27 and TRBJ2-1; 9 bases match TRBD1. CDR1 is MNHEY, CDR2 SMNVEV, per germline (reference sequence). This CDR3 spans 21 amino acids. Trimming took 4 bases from V and 1 from J; bases not matched to a gene: 20. The CDR3: CASSSRRDRALLEMSYNEQFF. The CDR3 region has the DNA TGTGCCAGCAGTTCCCGAAGGGACAGGGCCTTACTAGAGATGTCCTACAATGAGCAGTTCTTC.

This chain links TRBV14 with TRBJ2-1; D ambiguous. CDR3 length: 12 amino acids. V dropped 1 base and J dropped 9 bases, with 7 bases sitting between them. Germline lookup yields CDR1 SGHDN and CDR2 FVKESK. This CDR3 is CASSQGSGEQFF. The CDR3 coding sequence is TGTGCCAGCAGCCAAGGGTCCGGTGAGCAGTTCTTC.

This chain joins TRBV28 and TRBJ1-2, with a weak D call TRBD1 (5 bases). CDR3 length: 14 residues. Germline CDR1 and CDR2: MDHEN and SYDVKM. V gave up 7 bases and J gave up 2 bases, with 14 bases separating them. This chain's CDR3 is CASNSVGGNYGYTF. In nucleotides, the CDR3 is TGTGCCAGCAATTCCGTGGGGGGGAACTATGGCTACACCTTC.